The TCR beta chain described here comes from a study of T cells in Graves' hyperthyroidism and ophthalmopathy. As regards this clonotype: Its antigen is currently unknown.

V was shortened by 4 bases and J by 0 bases, with 12 bases between the two germline ends. Germline V gives CDR1 LGHDT, CDR2 YNNKEL (reference sequence). The CDR3 has 15 amino acids. The CDR3 regions of TCR beta were amplified from RNA transcripts. HTBI primers were employed in a first-round RT-PCR of the TCR CDR3. One entry per CDR3 protein, called by TCRdb with MiXCR from the multiplex PCR reads. Of 550,000 to 650,000 distinct CDR3 sequences listed, 11% to 15% are singletons. Among the patients, aged 18 to 65, hyperthyroidism was newly diagnosed and had lasted under 2 months. Overall study results and limits: Blood also contained most expanded thyroid clonotypes above 0.001. In the analysis, a 13 V-J model separated ophthalmopathy from stable hyperthyroidism.

This TCR was sampled from a young woman with Graves' hyperthyroidism that later progressed to Graves' ophthalmopathy. This chain joins TRBV3-1 and TRBJ1-1, with D hard to call. Sequencing was done on a sample of blood. The chain's CDR3 is CASSLYRSLNTEAFF. As DNA, the CDR3 is TGTGCCAGCAGCCTCTACAGATCCCTGAACACTGAAGCTTTCTTT.